The rows below give T cell receptor beta chains drawn from one sample of a study of cytomegalovirus exposure and HLA in healthy donors. This table comes from immunoSEQ multiplex PCR, and its TCRdb copy is limited to in-frame clones, with some not included. The sample holds around 210,000 clones; around 78% are singletons and the top ten take about 0.47%. Specimen: PBMCs. These receptors were collected from a boy aged 10-17 years in good health and CMV-seronegative. Both conserved end residues are part of each CDR3. The order of the fields is J gene, V gene, D gene, clone size, CDR3 protein, CDR3 DNA. A D gene is named only where the DNA matches it firmly. Size is omitted from some rows. Given values are once, few, many or a class for expanded clones.

J: TRBJ1-2
V: TRBV5-5
D: TRBD1
size: -
CDR3: CASSLRTGAAYGYTF
DNA: TGTGCCAGCAGCTTGAGGACAGGCGCGGCCTATGGCTACACCTTC

J: TRBJ2-1
V: TRBV25-1
D: -
size: -
CDR3: CASSEYSGSRGRGEQFF
DNA: TGTGCCAGCAGTGAATACAGCGGGTCACGGGGTAGGGGTGAGCAGTTCTTC

J: TRBJ2-4
V: TRBV5-6
D: -
size: few
CDR3: CASSLRVQYF
DNA: TGTGCCAGCAGCCTGAGGGTTCAGTACTTC

J: TRBJ1-1
V: TRBV7-8
D: -
size: -
CDR3: CASSLVEGSTEAFF
DNA: TGTGCCAGCAGCTTAGTGGAGGGCTCAACTGAAGCTTTCTTT

J: TRBJ2-7
V: TRBV5-4
D: -
size: -
CDR3: CASSRSLDIVHEQYF
DNA: TGTGCCAGCAGCCGAAGTCTGGACATAGTCCACGAGCAGTACTTC

J: TRBJ1-1
V: TRBV18
D: -
size: -
CDR3: CASSPPTGTEAFF
DNA: TGTGCCAGCTCACCACCAACAGGCACTGAAGCTTTCTTT

J: TRBJ2-4
V: TRBV27
D: TRBD1
size: -
CDR3: CASIGSGTGKNIQYF
DNA: TGTGCCAGCATCGGGTCCGGGACAGGGAAAAACATTCAGTACTTC

J: TRBJ2-2
V: TRBV15
D: TRBD2
size: -
CDR3: CATSRDHAGLANTGELFF
DNA: TGTGCCACCAGCAGAGATCACGCGGGACTAGCGAACACCGGGGAGCTGTTTTTT

J: TRBJ2-7
V: TRBV5-1
D: -
size: -
CDR3: CASSSTGSYEQYF
DNA: TGCGCCAGCAGCTCGACGGGCTCCTACGAGCAGTACTTC

J: TRBJ2-7
V: TRBV4-1
D: TRBD1
size: -
CDR3: CASSWTGGGSYEQYF
DNA: TGCGCCAGCAGCTGGACAGGGGGCGGATCCTACGAGCAGTACTTC

J: TRBJ2-7
V: TRBV5-6
D: -
size: -
CDR3: CASSFRAGGQPPYEQYF
DNA: TGTGCCAGCAGCTTTCGGGCCGGGGGACAGCCCCCCTACGAGCAGTACTTC

J: TRBJ2-5
V: TRBV27
D: -
size: -
CDR3: CASSVGDLAETQYF
DNA: TGTGCCAGCAGTGTCGGGGATTTAGCGGAGACCCAGTACTTC

J: TRBJ1-5
V: TRBV5-8
D: -
size: -
CDR3: CASSYTGPDRPQHF
DNA: TGTGCCAGCAGCTACACAGGGCCCGATCGGCCCCAGCATTTT

J: TRBJ1-1
V: TRBV5-6
D: -
size: few
CDR3: CASSLIDSRPFTEAFF
DNA: TGTGCCAGCAGCTTGATAGACTCTAGGCCGTTCACTGAAGCTTTCTTT

J: TRBJ1-1
V: TRBV7-2
D: TRBD1
size: -
CDR3: CASSLVDRANTEAFF
DNA: TGTGCCAGCAGCTTAGTGGACAGGGCGAACACTGAAGCTTTCTTT

J: TRBJ2-5
V: TRBV27
D: -
size: -
CDR3: CASSIRRDQETQYF
DNA: TGTGCCAGCAGTATCCGCCGGGACCAAGAGACCCAGTACTTC

J: TRBJ2-7
V: TRBV27
D: -
size: -
CDR3: CASSLVGGGAPYEQYF
DNA: TGTGCCAGCAGTTTGGTCGGTGGGGGGGCCCCCTACGAGCAGTACTTC

J: TRBJ2-7
V: TRBV6-6
D: TRBD2
size: -
CDR3: CASSQTSGAYEQYF
DNA: TGTGCCAGCAGCCAGACTAGCGGGGCCTACGAGCAGTACTTC

J: TRBJ2-2
V: TRBV28
D: TRBD1
size: -
CDR3: CASSLPGGYTGELFF
DNA: TGTGCCAGCAGTTTACCAGGGGGATACACCGGGGAGCTGTTTTTT

J: TRBJ2-5
V: TRBV19
D: -
size: -
CDR3: CASSTGTPKAETQYF
DNA: TGTGCCAGTAGTACCGGGACACCCAAAGCGGAGACCCAGTACTTC

J: TRBJ1-1
V: TRBV5-1
D: -
size: -
CDR3: CASSSPREGSEAFF
DNA: TGCGCCAGCAGCTCCCCCAGGGAGGGGAGTGAAGCTTTCTTT

J: TRBJ1-4
V: TRBV9
D: -
size: -
CDR3: CASSVDPDKNNEKLFF
DNA: TGTGCCAGCAGCGTAGACCCCGACAAGAATAATGAAAAACTGTTTTTT

J: TRBJ1-6
V: TRBV5-4
D: TRBD1
size: -
CDR3: CASSLAGTGPSPLHF
DNA: TGTGCCAGCAGCTTGGCCGGGACAGGCCCTTCACCCCTCCACTTT

J: TRBJ2-1
V: TRBV7-8
D: -
size: -
CDR3: CASSLGAITYNEQFF
DNA: TGTGCCAGCAGCTTAGGTGCTATAACCTACAATGAGCAGTTCTTC

J: TRBJ1-1
V: TRBV4-1
D: -
size: few
CDR3: CASSFSTGRYDTEAFF
DNA: TGCGCCAGCAGTTTTTCGACAGGTAGGTATGACACTGAAGCTTTCTTT

J: TRBJ1-2
V: TRBV27
D: TRBD1
size: -
CDR3: CASSSLKLRDRYGYTF
DNA: TGTGCCAGCAGTTCTCTGAAGCTTCGGGACAGATATGGCTACACCTTC

J: TRBJ1-4
V: TRBV14
D: -
size: -
CDR3: CASSQDRGRNEKLFF
DNA: TGTGCCAGCAGCCAAGATCGAGGGAGAAATGAAAAACTGTTTTTT

J: TRBJ2-7
V: TRBV7-9
D: TRBD1
size: -
CDR3: CASSLVGTGDHEQYF
DNA: TGTGCCAGCAGCTTAGTAGGGACAGGGGACCACGAGCAGTACTTC

J: TRBJ2-1
V: TRBV14
D: TRBD2
size: once
CDR3: CASSQNQAGGPRNEQFF
DNA: TGTGCCAGCAGCCAGAACCAAGCGGGAGGGCCGAGAAATGAGCAGTTCTTC

J: TRBJ1-1
V: TRBV6-1
D: -
size: -
CDR3: CASREKINTEAFF
DNA: TGTGCCAGCAGGGAAAAAATAAACACTGAAGCTTTCTTT

J: TRBJ2-3
V: TRBV14
D: -
size: -
CDR3: CASSLVGTQYF
DNA: TGTGCCAGCAGCCTAGTTGGTACGCAGTATTTT

J: TRBJ2-1
V: TRBV29-1
D: -
size: few
CDR3: CSGTGAGIIYNEQFF
DNA: TGCAGCGGGACTGGAGCGGGTATAATTTACAATGAGCAGTTCTTC

J: TRBJ1-1
V: TRBV7-3
D: -
size: few
CDR3: CASSLTGVNTEAFF
DNA: TGTGCCAGCAGCTTAACAGGGGTGAACACTGAAGCTTTCTTT

J: TRBJ1-1
V: TRBV30
D: -
size: once
CDR3: CAWTGGARFAFF
DNA: TGTGCCTGGACCGGAGGGGCCCGGTTCGCTTTCTTT

J: TRBJ1-1
V: TRBV2
D: -
size: -
CDR3: CASRFQGTEAFF
DNA: TGTGCCAGCAGGTTTCAGGGGACTGAAGCTTTCTTT

J: TRBJ2-5
V: TRBV5-1
D: -
size: -
CDR3: CASSLARGETQYF
DNA: TGCGCCAGCAGCTTGGCCCGGGGAGAGACCCAGTACTTC

J: TRBJ2-5
V: TRBV5-1
D: TRBD2
size: once
CDR3: CASSFASGGKETQYF
DNA: TGCGCCAGCAGCTTCGCTAGCGGGGGGAAAGAGACCCAGTACTTC

J: TRBJ1-1
V: TRBV4-1
D: -
size: -
CDR3: CASSGWGGTEAFF
DNA: TGCGCCAGCAGCGGTTGGGGCGGCACTGAAGCTTTCTTT

J: TRBJ2-6
V: TRBV30
D: TRBD1
size: -
CDR3: CAWKGTGKAGANVLTF
DNA: TGTGCCTGGAAAGGGACAGGGAAAGCTGGGGCCAACGTCCTGACTTTC

J: TRBJ1-6
V: TRBV18
D: -
size: -
CDR3: CASSPRPHDSPLHF
DNA: TGTGCCAGCTCACCACGGCCCCACGATTCACCCCTCCACTTT

J: TRBJ2-1
V: TRBV5-4
D: -
size: -
CDR3: CASSSPDGGTNEQFF
DNA: TGTGCCAGCAGCTCGCCGGACGGGGGTACCAATGAGCAGTTCTTC

J: TRBJ2-5
V: TRBV6-5
D: -
size: -
CDR3: CASSPRSETQYF
DNA: TGTGCCAGCAGTCCCAGATCAGAGACCCAGTACTTC

J: TRBJ1-5
V: TRBV13
D: -
size: -
CDR3: CASSHGGRVDQPQHF
DNA: TGTGCCAGCAGCCACGGCGGCAGGGTGGATCAGCCCCAGCATTTT

J: TRBJ1-2
V: TRBV2
D: -
size: -
CDR3: CASSETGKGGYTF
DNA: TGTGCCAGCAGTGAAACAGGGAAAGGTGGCTACACCTTC

J: TRBJ2-1
V: TRBV30
D: TRBD2
size: once
CDR3: CAWSVGTISYEQFF
DNA: TGTGCCTGGAGTGTGGGGACTATTTCCTATGAGCAGTTCTTC

J: TRBJ2-7
V: TRBV7-9
D: -
size: -
CDR3: CASRPMTGDEQYF
DNA: TGTGCCAGCAGGCCCATGACAGGCGACGAGCAGTACTTC

J: TRBJ2-3
V: TRBV7-9
D: TRBD2
size: -
CDR3: CASSLYVAGGSDTQYF
DNA: TGTGCCAGCAGCTTATATGTGGCGGGAGGGTCAGATACGCAGTATTTT